What follows is one T cell receptor (beta chain) and its context. Its target is not known. Germline-derived CDR1 and CDR2 are SGHTA and FQGNSA. With V trimmed by 5 bases and J by 7 bases, 12 bases remained unmatched. The CDR3 totals 16 residues. The data were obtained in a study of blood T cells in healthy people across ages. Combining a sample-barcoded 5' primer with a J-beta primer mix, a second PCR ran for about 7 to 11 cycles. Via MiXCR, TCRdb re-called the 5' RACE reads, giving one row per CDR3 protein. The sample has about 1.6 million distinct CDR3 sequences, about 35% seen once. Study-wide results and caveats: Underestimates were what the diversity estimates from one million T cells were considered to be.

This chain joins TRBV7-2 and TRBJ2-7, with 12 bases lining up with TRBD2. This TCR derives from a woman between 25 and 40 years old in good health. The source material was blood. The CDR3: CASSLPTSGSTKEQYF. For the CDR3, the DNA is TGTGCCAGCAGCCTTCCGACTAGCGGGAGTACGAAGGAGCAGTACTTC.